This passage covers 7 T cell receptor beta chains from one sample sequenced in a study of T cell responses to AZD1222 COVID-19 vaccine. Using immunoSEQ multiplex PCR, the repertoire was profiled, and TCRdb retains in-frame clones only, with some absent. The sample has around 130,000 clones; approximately 90% are singletons. The material was peripheral blood, obtained 28 days after the second dose of the MenACWY control vaccine. These receptors all come from an adult who received the MenACWY meningococcal vaccine as a control.

This chain joins TRBV11-1 and TRBJ2-3, with 12 bases aligning to TRBD2. The CDR3 extends over 15 amino acids. Germline-derived CDR1 and CDR2 are SGHAT and FQDESV (reference sequence). J gave up 1 base and V 5 bases, and 1 base lay outside the gene matches. The CDR3: CASSRTSGGTDTQYF. CDR3 nucleotides: TGTGCCAGCAGCAGGACTAGCGGGGGCACAGATACGCAGTATTTT.

This rearrangement joins TRBV19 to TRBJ1-4; D may be TRBD1 (6 bases). Germline CDR1 LNHDA, CDR2 SQIVND (reference sequence). This CDR3 is built from 17 residues. V was clipped by 3 bases and J by 0 bases, with 14 bases between them. CDR3 in amino acids: CASSIGGGTATNEKLFF. The CDR3 DNA follows: TGTGCCAGTAGTATCGGAGGGGGGACCGCAACTAATGAAAAACTGTTTTTT. The variable domain in full, completed from reference TRBV19 and TRBJ1-4, reads DGGITQSPKYLFRKEGQNVTLSCEQNLNHDAMYWYRQDPGQGLRLIYYSQIVNDFQKGDIAEGYSVSREKKESFPLTVTSAQKNPTAFYLCASSIGGGTATNEKLFFGSGTQLSVL.

CDR3 DNA sequence: TGTGCCAGCGGGGGTAGGGAGGGTTTAAGGAATGAGCAGTTCTTC. As protein: CASGGREGLRNEQFF. The V and J genes are TRBV6-5 and TRBJ2-1, with 7 bases matching TRBD2. Trimming at V came to 8 bases and at J to 7 bases, leaving 14 bases not matched to a gene. The CDR3 is 15 residues long. Germline V lookup: CDR1 MNHEY, CDR2 SVGAGI.

The V and J genes are TRBV2 and TRBJ2-3; possibly TRBD2 for D (6 bases). This CDR3 contains 12 residues. Germline V lookup: CDR1 SNHLY, CDR2 FYNNEI. The V end was cut by 5 bases, the J end by 3 bases, with 6 bases between. CDR3 in DNA: TGTGCCAGCAGTAGCGGGACAGATACGCAGTATTTT. Amino acids: CASSSGTDTQYF.

The chain uses TRBV6-5 and TRBJ1-6, with 8 bases lining up with TRBD1. V lost 0 bases to trimming and J lost 7 bases; unmatched junction nucleotides: 5. The CDR3 runs to 16 residues. Looked up from germline, CDR1 is MNHEY and CDR2 is SVGAGI. The CDR3 DNA sequence: TGTGCCAGCAGTTACTCAGGACAGGGAAGCAATTCACCCCTCCACTTT. Translating gives CASSYSGQGSNSPLHF.

The chain links TRBV11-2 to TRBJ2-3, with D perhaps being TRBD1 or TRBD2 (6 bases each). Trimming shortened V by 4 bases and J by 3 bases, and 17 bases separated the two germline ends. This CDR3 contains 16 residues. Germline CDR1 reads SGHAT; CDR2 reads FQNNGV. CDR3 sequence (DNA): TGTGCCAGCAGCTCAATGAGGGGGGCTCGGACAGATACGCAGTATTTT. Translated, it gives CASSSMRGARTDTQYF.

This clone was counted once. This chain connects TRBV28 to TRBJ1-4; D is possibly TRBD1 (5 bases). The ends were cut back, 6 bases at V and 5 bases at J, with 13 bases in the middle. CDR3 length equals 14 residues. The germline CDR1 and CDR2 sequences are MDHEN and SYDVKM. The CDR3 coding sequence is TGTGCCAGCAGGCCGCACGGGACGAATGAAAAACTGTTTTTT. Translation gives CASRPHGTNEKLFF.